The clone carrying this TCR beta chain was detected ten times or more. Its matching antigen is unknown. Diagnosis of hyperthyroidism was new in patients aged 18 to 65, and its duration was under 2 months. The source of the PBMCs was less than 12 ml of fresh peripheral blood. RNA transcripts were the template for amplifying TCR beta CDR3 regions. Using the HTBI primer set, a first-round RT-PCR was run on the TCR CDR3. MiXCR, applied by TCRdb to the multiplex PCR reads, yields one record per CDR3 protein. The sample records hundreds of thousands of distinct CDR3 sequences, about 15% being singletons. The V segment lost 8 bases and the J segment 4 bases; nucleotides outside the gene matches: 5. The CDR3 totals 12 residues. The germline V gene encodes CDR1 MNHNS and CDR2 SASEGT. This sample is part of a study of T cells in Graves' hyperthyroidism and ophthalmopathy. Whole-study results and caveats: A model of 13 V-J pairs discriminated ophthalmopathy from stable hyperthyroidism.

The gene calls are TRBV6-1 and TRBJ2-7; 7 bases match TRBD2. Sequencing was done on a sample of blood. This TCR was recovered from a woman aged 18-29 years with Graves' hyperthyroidism. The CDR3 spells CASAGVNYEQYF. The CDR3 DNA reads TGTGCCAGCGCGGGAGTTAATTACGAGCAGTACTTC.